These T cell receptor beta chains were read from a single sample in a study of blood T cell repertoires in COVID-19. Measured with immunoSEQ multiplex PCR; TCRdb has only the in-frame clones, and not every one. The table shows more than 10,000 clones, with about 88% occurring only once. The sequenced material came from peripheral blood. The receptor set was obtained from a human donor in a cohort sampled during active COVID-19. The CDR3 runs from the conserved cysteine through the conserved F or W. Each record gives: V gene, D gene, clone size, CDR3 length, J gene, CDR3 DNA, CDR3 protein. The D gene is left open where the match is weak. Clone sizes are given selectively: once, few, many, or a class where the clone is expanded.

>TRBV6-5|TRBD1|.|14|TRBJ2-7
TGTGCCAGCAGCTTAGACAGGGGTCCCTACGAGCAGTACTTC
CASSLDRGPYEQYF
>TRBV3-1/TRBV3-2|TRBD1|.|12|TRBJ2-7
TGTGCCAGCAGTCGACAGGGCTACGAGCAGTACTTC
CASSRQGYEQYF
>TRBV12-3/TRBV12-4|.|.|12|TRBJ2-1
TGTGCCAGCAGTTTAGCGGGAGTTGAGCAGTTCTTC
CASSLAGVEQFF
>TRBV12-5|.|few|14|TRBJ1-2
TGTGCTAGTGGTCCTCCCCAAGACAGGTCCCGCTACACCTTC
CASGPPQDRSRYTF
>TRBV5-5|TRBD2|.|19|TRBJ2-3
TGTGCCAGCAGCCCTGGGGCTAGCGGGGATTCTCCCCTAAGAGATACGCAGTATTTT
CASSPGASGDSPLRDTQYF
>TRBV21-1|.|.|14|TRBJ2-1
TGTGCCAGCAGCCTCCGGGACAGGGGAATTGAGCAGTTCTTC
CASSLRDRGIEQFF
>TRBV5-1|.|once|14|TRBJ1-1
TGCGCCAGCAGCCGGGGACAAATAAACACTGAAGCTTTCTTT
CASSRGQINTEAFF
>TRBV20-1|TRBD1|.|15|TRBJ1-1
TGCAGTGCTAGTGGGGGACAGGGGGCGGTGAGTGAAGCTTTCTTT
CSASGGQGAVSEAFF
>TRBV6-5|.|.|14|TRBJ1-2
TGTGCCAGCAGTTATGACGGGGTCAACTATGGCTACACCTTC
CASSYDGVNYGYTF
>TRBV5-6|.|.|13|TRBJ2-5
TGTGCCAGCAGCCATACTTCCGGAGAGACCCAGTACTTC
CASSHTSGETQYF
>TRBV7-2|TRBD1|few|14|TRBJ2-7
TGTGCCAGCAGCGCCGGGACAGGGGTCTACGAGCAGTACTTC
CASSAGTGVYEQYF
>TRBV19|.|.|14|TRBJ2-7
TGTGCCAGTAGTATAGGAGAAGGGGCCCACGAGCAGTACTTC
CASSIGEGAHEQYF
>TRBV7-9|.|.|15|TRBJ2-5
TGTGCCAGCAGCACTCCGGAGACTGGCGGAGAGACCCAGTACTTC
CASSTPETGGETQYF
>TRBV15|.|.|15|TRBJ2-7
TGTGCCACCAGCAGAGATAGGGGTCCGGCCTACGAGCAGTACTTC
CATSRDRGPAYEQYF
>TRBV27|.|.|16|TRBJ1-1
TGTGCCAGCAGTTGGGGATTCAGGGGTTTTGAGACTGAAGCTTTCTTT
CASSWGFRGFETEAFF
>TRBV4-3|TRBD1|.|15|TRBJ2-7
TGCGCCAGCAGCCAGGGCACCGGGACAGCCTACGAGCAGTACTTC
CASSQGTGTAYEQYF
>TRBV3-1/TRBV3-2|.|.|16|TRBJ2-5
TGTGCCAGCAGCCAAGGCGGGTCCGGGGGATTGAAGACCCAGTACTTC
CASSQGGSGGLKTQYF
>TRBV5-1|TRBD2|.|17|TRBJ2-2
TGCGCCAGCAGCTGGGGACTAGCGGGAGGGGCCACCGGGGAGCTGTTTTTT
CASSWGLAGGATGELFF
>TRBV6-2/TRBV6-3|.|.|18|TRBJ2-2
TGTGCCAGCAGTTACGGCGATATTGGACCCGGAGGCACCGGGGAGCTGTTTTTT
CASSYGDIGPGGTGELFF
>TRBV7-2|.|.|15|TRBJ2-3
TGTGCCAGCAGCTTAGCATCGCGCGGCACAGATACGCAGTATTTT
CASSLASRGTDTQYF
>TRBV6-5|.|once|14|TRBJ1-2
TGTGCCAGCAGCTCTGGACGGACTTCCTATGGCTACACCTTC
CASSSGRTSYGYTF
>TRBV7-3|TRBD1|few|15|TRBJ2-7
TGTGCCAGCAGCTTAGTAGGGACAGGGGCGTCCGAGCAGTACTTC
CASSLVGTGASEQYF
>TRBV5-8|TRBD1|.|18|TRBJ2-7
TGTGCCAGCAGCTTGGGCTTCACAGGGGTGAAAGGAGTTTACGAGCAGTACTTC
CASSLGFTGVKGVYEQYF
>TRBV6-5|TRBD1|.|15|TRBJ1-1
TGTGCCAGCAGTTATCCGGGACAGGGGTCACTGGGAGCTTTCTTT
CASSYPGQGSLGAFF
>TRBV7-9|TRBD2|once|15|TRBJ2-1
TGTGCCAGCAGCCCTAGACTAGCGGGGGGAGATGAGCAGTTCTTC
CASSPRLAGGDEQFF
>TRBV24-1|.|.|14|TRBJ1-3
TGTGCCACCACCCAGGGGAGCTCTGGAAACACCATATATTTT
CATTQGSSGNTIYF
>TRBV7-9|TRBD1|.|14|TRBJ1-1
TGTGCCAGCAGTCGATCAGGGGGCCGGGCTGAAGCTTTCTTT
CASSRSGGRAEAFF
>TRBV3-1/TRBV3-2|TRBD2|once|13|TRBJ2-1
TGTGCCAGCAGCCAATTGGGAGGGGACGGACAGTTCTTC
CASSQLGGDGQFF
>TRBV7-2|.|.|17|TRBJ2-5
TGTGCCAGCAGCCCCGGACTGGGAGAGGGCTCCCAAGAGACCCAGTACTTC
CASSPGLGEGSQETQYF
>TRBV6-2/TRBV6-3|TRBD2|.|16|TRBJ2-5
TGTGCCAGCAGTATTCGCACTAGCGGGGTTTTGGAGACCCAGTACTTC
CASSIRTSGVLETQYF
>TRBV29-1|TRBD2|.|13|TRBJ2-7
TGCAGCGGGAGGGACTACACATCCAACGAGCAGTACTTC
CSGRDYTSNEQYF
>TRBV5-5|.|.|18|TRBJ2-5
TGTGCCAGCATCCGCGGGATCGTCACCGACGAGTCACAAGAGACCCAGTACTTC
CASIRGIVTDESQETQYF
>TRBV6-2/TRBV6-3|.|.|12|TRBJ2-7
TGTGCCAGCAGTTACTCGGCAGGCCTTCAATACTTC
CASSYSAGLQYF
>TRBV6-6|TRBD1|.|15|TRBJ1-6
TGTGCCAGCACCCTCGAGGGACAGGCCAATTCACCCCTCCACTTT
CASTLEGQANSPLHF
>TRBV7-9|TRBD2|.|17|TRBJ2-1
TGTGCCAGCAGCGCCTACTTTACGGGGGGCTCCTACAATGAGCAGTTCTTC
CASSAYFTGGSYNEQFF
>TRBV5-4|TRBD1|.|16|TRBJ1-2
TGTGCCAGCAGCTTGGCCGCGGGACAGGGGGGCTATGGCTACACCTTC
CASSLAAGQGGYGYTF
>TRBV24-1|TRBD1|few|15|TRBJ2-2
TGTGCCACCAGTGAGGGGGACAGGGACACCGGGGAGCTGTTTTTT
CATSEGDRDTGELFF